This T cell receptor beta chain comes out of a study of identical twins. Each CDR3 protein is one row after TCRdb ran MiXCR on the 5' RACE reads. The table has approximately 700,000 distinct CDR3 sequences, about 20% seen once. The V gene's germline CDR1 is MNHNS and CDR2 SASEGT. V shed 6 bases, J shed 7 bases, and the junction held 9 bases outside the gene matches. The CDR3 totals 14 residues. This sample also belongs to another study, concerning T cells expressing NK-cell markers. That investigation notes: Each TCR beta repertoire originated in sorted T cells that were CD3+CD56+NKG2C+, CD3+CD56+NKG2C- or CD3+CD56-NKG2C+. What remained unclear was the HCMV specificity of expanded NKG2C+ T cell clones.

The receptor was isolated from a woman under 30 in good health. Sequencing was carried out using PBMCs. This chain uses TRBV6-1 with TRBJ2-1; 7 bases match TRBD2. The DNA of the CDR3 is TGTGCCAGCAGGCGGATAGCGGGTACTAATGAGCAGTTCTTC. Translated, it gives CASRRIAGTNEQFF.